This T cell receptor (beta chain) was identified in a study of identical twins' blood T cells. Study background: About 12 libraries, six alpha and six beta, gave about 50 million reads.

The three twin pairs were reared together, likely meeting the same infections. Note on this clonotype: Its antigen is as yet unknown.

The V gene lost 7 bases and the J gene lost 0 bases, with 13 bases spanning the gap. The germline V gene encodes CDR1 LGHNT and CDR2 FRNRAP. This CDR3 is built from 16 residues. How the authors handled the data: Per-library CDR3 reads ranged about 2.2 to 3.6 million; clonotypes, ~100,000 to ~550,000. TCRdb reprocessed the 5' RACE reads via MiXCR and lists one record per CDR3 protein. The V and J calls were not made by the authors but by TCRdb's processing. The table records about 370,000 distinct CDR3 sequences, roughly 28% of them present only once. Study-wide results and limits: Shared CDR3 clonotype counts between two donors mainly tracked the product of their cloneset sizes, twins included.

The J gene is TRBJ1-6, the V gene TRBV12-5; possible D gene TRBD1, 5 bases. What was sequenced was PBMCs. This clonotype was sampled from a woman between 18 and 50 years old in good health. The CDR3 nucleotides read TGTGCTAGTGCTCGTGGGGGGAGCTCCTATAATTCACCCCTCCACTTT. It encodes CASARGGSSYNSPLHF.